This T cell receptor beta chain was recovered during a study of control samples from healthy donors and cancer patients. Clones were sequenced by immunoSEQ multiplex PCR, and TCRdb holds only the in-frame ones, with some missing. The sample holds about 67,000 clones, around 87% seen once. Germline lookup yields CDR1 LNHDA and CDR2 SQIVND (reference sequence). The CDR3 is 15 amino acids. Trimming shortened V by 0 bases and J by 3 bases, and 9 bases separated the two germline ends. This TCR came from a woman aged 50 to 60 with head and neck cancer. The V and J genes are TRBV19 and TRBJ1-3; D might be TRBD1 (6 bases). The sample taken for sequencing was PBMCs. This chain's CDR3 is CASSIDGTRGNTIYF. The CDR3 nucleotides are TGTGCCAGTAGTATAGATGGGACACGTGGAAACACCATATATTTT. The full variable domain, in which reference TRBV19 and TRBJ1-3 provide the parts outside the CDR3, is DGGITQSPKYLFRKEGQNVTLSCEQNLNHDAMYWYRQDPGQGLRLIYYSQIVNDFQKGDIAEGYSVSREKKESFPLTVTSAQKNPTAFYLCASSIDGTRGNTIYFGEGSWLTVV.